The 2 T cell receptor beta chains below come from one sample, sequenced in a study of blood T cell repertoires in COVID-19. TCRdb's copy holds only in-frame clones and misses some; the assay was immunoSEQ multiplex PCR. The data contain approximately 190,000 clones, about 86% of them singletons. Sequencing used peripheral blood. These TCRs come from a young man with active or convalescent COVID-19.

This chain links TRBV15 with TRBJ1-1; a possible D gene is TRBD1 (5 bases). Germline V gene lookup returns CDR1 LNHNV and CDR2 YYDKDF (reference sequence). The ends were cut back, 1 base at V and 6 bases at J, with 18 bases in the middle. The CDR3 totals 16 residues. CDR3 in DNA: TGTGCCACCAGCAGAGCGGGTGGGGCAGGACCTTCTGAAGCTTTCTTT. Amino acid sequence: CATSRAGGAGPSEAFF.

J is TRBJ2-1 and V is TRBV11-2, with 11 nucleotides matching TRBD2. The CDR3 has 17 residues. V lost 2 bases and J lost 9; bases outside the gene matches: 12. The germline gives CDR1 SGHAT, CDR2 FQNNGV. The CDR3 DNA is TGTGCCAGCAGCTTATATCAGGTTGGGCTAGCGGGGGGTGAGCAGTTCTTC. It codes for CASSLYQVGLAGGEQFF. The full variable domain, rest sourced from reference TRBV11-2 and TRBJ2-1, is EAGVAQSPRYKIIEKRQSVAFWCNPISGHATLYWYQQILGQGPKLLIQFQNNGVVDDSQLPKDRFSAERLKGVDSTLKIQPAKLEDSAVYLCASSLYQVGLAGGEQFFGPGTRLTVL.